This T cell receptor (beta chain) derives from a study of blood T cell repertoires in COVID-19. Study summary: The United States, Italy and Spain supplied acute and convalescent COVID-19 samples.

In germline, CDR1 is DFQATT, CDR2 SNEGSKA (reference sequence). V was clipped by 5 bases and J by 6 bases; unmatched bases: 13. The CDR3 loop spans 15 amino acids. Original methodology: Using reference gene primer amplification, nucleated cell counts were estimated. Method: immunoSEQ multiplex PCR; TCRdb's copy keeps in-frame clones and lacks some. The V and J calls and clone size come from that table; D and trimming were worked out from the DNA. The repertoire holds 200,000 or so clones, approximately 85% seen once, with 4.5% to 6% in the top ten. The chain employs TRBV20-1 and TRBJ2-7, with TRBD2 matching over 10 bases. This receptor was obtained from a woman in her sixties or seventies with active or convalescent COVID-19. What was sequenced was peripheral blood. CDR3 region: CSARDPGLASFEQYF. The CDR3 nucleotides read TGCAGTGCTCGTGACCCGGGACTAGCGTCGTTCGAGCAGTACTTC.